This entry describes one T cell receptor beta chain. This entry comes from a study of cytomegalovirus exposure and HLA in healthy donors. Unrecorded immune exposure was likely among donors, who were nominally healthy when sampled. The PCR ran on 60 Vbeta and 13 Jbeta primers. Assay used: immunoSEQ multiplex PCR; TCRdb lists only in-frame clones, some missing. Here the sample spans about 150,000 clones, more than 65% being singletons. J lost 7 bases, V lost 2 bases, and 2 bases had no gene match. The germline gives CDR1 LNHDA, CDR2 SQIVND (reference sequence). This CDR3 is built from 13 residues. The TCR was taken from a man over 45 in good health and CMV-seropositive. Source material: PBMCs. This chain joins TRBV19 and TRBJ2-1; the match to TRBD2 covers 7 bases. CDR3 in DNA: TGTGCCAGTAGTATACAGGGAGGGAATGAGCAGTTCTTC. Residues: CASSIQGGNEQFF.